This TCR beta chain was profiled in a study of T cells in Graves' hyperthyroidism and ophthalmopathy. Only a few counts were recorded for this clonotype. RNA transcripts gave rise to amplified TCR beta CDR3 regions. First-round RT-PCR with HTBI primers amplified the TCR CDR3 region. TCRdb called the multiplex PCR reads again in MiXCR, with one record for every CDR3 protein. Of 500,000 to 800,000 distinct CDR3 sequences listed, 40% to 55% are singletons. The sequenced sample was peripheral blood or thyroid tissue (not recorded which). The receptor was isolated from an adult man with Graves' disease, either hyperthyroidism or ophthalmopathy (not recorded which).

The CDR3 reads CASSLGKLPETQYF. CDR3 nucleotide sequence: TGTGCCAGCAGCTTAGGCAAGCTTCCAGAGACCCAGTACTTC. This sequence joins TRBV7-9 and TRBJ2-5, with D unresolved. The germline V gene has CDR1 SEHNR and CDR2 FQNEAQ (reference sequence). The CDR3 is 14 residues long. Trimming shortened V by 1 base and J by 4 bases, and 10 bases separated the two germline ends.